A selection of T cell receptor beta chains follows, all from one sample in a study of shared clonotypes between healthy human individuals. Assay: immunoSEQ multiplex PCR; the TCRdb copy retains only in-frame clones and omits some. The sample shows some 2.3 million clones, 80% to 95% of them seen only once. Sequences were obtained from naive CD4+ T cells from PBMCs. Source of these receptors: a man younger than 35 in good health. Some clones in this sample may be carry-over from other donors' samples. Each CDR3 is given with its conserved first and last residue. Each record gives: V gene, J gene, clone size, D gene, CDR3 protein, CDR3 DNA. D genes are given only for firm matches. Clone sizes are given selectively: once, few, many, or a class where the clone is expanded.

>TRBV29-1|TRBJ2-7|NA|NA
CSVDSWSGANEQYF
TGCAGCGTTGATTCATGGTCAGGCGCAAACGAGCAGTACTTC
>TRBV7-9|TRBJ2-2|NA|TRBD2
CASSMQGVAGVGGGELFF
TGTGCCAGCAGTATGCAGGGTGTAGCGGGAGTAGGCGGCGGGGAGCTGTTTTTT
>TRBV27|TRBJ1-5|NA|NA
CASSKELGNQPQHF
TGTGCCAGCAGTAAGGAGTTGGGCAATCAGCCCCAGCATTTT
>TRBV4-1|TRBJ2-1|NA|NA
CASSQWRYNEQFF
TGCGCCAGCAGCCAGTGGCGTTACAATGAGCAGTTCTTC
>TRBV5-1|TRBJ2-5|once|NA
CASSLGAETQYF
TGCGCCAGCAGCTTGGGGGCAGAGACCCAGTACTTC
>TRBV28|TRBJ2-5|NA|TRBD2
CASSLASGRETQETQYF
TGTGCCAGCAGTTTAGCCAGCGGGCGGGAGACACAAGAGACCCAGTACTTC
>TRBV6-6|TRBJ1-4|NA|NA
CASSANEKLFF
TGTGCCAGCAGTGCCAATGAAAAACTGTTTTTT
>TRBV19|TRBJ1-2|NA|NA
CASIPSDGIYGYTF
TGTGCCAGTATCCCCTCGGACGGGATCTATGGCTACACCTTC
>TRBV15|TRBJ1-1|NA|NA
CATSRDGWEAFF
TGTGCCACCAGCAGAGACGGGTGGGAAGCTTTCTTT
>TRBV7-8|TRBJ2-1|NA|TRBD1
CASSLRTGAWDEQFF
TGTGCCAGCAGCCTTAGGACAGGGGCCTGGGATGAGCAGTTCTTC
>TRBV19|TRBJ2-4|once|NA
CASSIQGSNIQYF
TGTGCCAGTAGTATCCAGGGTAGCAACATTCAGTACTTC
>TRBV7-9|TRBJ2-1|NA|NA
CASSFSHADEQFF
TGTGCCAGCAGCTTCTCCCATGCGGATGAGCAGTTCTTC
>TRBV6-6|TRBJ2-7|NA|NA
CASSYSGTYEQYF
TGTGCCAGCAGTTATTCAGGAACCTACGAGCAGTACTTC
>TRBV4-3|TRBJ1-1|few|NA
CASSRVALNTEAFF
TGCGCCAGCAGCCGGGTGGCTTTGAACACTGAAGCTTTCTTT
>TRBV11-2|TRBJ1-2|NA|NA
CASGRERGYTF
TGTGCCAGCGGCCGGGAACGTGGCTACACCTTC
>TRBV19|TRBJ2-5|NA|NA
CASSRDPQETQYF
TGTGCCAGTAGTAGGGACCCCCAAGAGACCCAGTACTTC
>TRBV7-9|TRBJ1-5|NA|NA
CASSLTNQPQHF
TGTGCCAGCAGCTTAACGAATCAGCCCCAGCATTTT
>TRBV10-3|TRBJ2-5|NA|NA
CAISPQGETQYF
TGTGCCATCAGTCCTCAGGGGGAGACCCAGTACTTC
>TRBV6-6|TRBJ2-2|NA|NA
CASSVGGELFF
TGTGCCAGCAGTGTGGGCGGGGAGCTGTTTTTT
>TRBV18|TRBJ1-4|NA|NA
CASSPPRDGQEKLFF
TGTGCCAGCTCACCACCGCGGGACGGCCAAGAAAAACTGTTTTTT
>TRBV28|TRBJ2-1|NA|TRBD2
CASSLGVNGRSSYNEQFF
TGTGCCAGCAGTTTAGGGGTCAACGGGAGGAGCTCCTACAATGAGCAGTTCTTC
>TRBV4-1|TRBJ2-5|NA|NA
CASSQAGVGTQYF
TGCGCCAGCAGCCAAGCGGGGGTCGGGACCCAGTACTTC
>TRBV7-3|TRBJ2-5|NA|NA
CASSSQAGETQYF
TGTGCCAGCAGCTCACAAGCGGGAGAGACCCAGTACTTC
>TRBV5-1|TRBJ1-2|once|TRBD1
CASTPIAGGGQVYGYTF
TGCGCCAGCACTCCCATTGCGGGCGGGGGACAGGTCTATGGCTACACCTTC
>TRBV7-9|TRBJ2-1|NA|TRBD1
CASSFLGPYFDRVNEQFF
TGTGCCAGCAGCTTTCTTGGCCCCTATTTCGACAGGGTCAATGAGCAGTTCTTC
>TRBV2|TRBJ1-5|NA|TRBD1
CASNMGQSNQPQHF
TGTGCCAGCAACATGGGACAGAGCAATCAGCCCCAGCATTTT
>TRBV5-1|TRBJ2-7|NA|TRBD2
CASSLSLGLAGGPGYEQYF
TGCGCCAGCAGCTTGTCCTTGGGACTAGCGGGAGGGCCTGGGTACGAGCAGTACTTC
>TRBV4-1|TRBJ1-1|NA|NA
CASRIGAENTEAFF
TGCGCCAGCAGAATCGGGGCAGAGAACACTGAAGCTTTCTTT
>TRBV11-2|TRBJ2-3|NA|NA
CASSLPGPWYF
TGTGCCAGCAGCTTACCCGGACCGTGGTATTTT
>TRBV4-2|TRBJ2-2|NA|NA
CASSPQGGGELFF
TGTGCCAGCAGCCCGCAGGGGGGAGGGGAGCTGTTTTTT